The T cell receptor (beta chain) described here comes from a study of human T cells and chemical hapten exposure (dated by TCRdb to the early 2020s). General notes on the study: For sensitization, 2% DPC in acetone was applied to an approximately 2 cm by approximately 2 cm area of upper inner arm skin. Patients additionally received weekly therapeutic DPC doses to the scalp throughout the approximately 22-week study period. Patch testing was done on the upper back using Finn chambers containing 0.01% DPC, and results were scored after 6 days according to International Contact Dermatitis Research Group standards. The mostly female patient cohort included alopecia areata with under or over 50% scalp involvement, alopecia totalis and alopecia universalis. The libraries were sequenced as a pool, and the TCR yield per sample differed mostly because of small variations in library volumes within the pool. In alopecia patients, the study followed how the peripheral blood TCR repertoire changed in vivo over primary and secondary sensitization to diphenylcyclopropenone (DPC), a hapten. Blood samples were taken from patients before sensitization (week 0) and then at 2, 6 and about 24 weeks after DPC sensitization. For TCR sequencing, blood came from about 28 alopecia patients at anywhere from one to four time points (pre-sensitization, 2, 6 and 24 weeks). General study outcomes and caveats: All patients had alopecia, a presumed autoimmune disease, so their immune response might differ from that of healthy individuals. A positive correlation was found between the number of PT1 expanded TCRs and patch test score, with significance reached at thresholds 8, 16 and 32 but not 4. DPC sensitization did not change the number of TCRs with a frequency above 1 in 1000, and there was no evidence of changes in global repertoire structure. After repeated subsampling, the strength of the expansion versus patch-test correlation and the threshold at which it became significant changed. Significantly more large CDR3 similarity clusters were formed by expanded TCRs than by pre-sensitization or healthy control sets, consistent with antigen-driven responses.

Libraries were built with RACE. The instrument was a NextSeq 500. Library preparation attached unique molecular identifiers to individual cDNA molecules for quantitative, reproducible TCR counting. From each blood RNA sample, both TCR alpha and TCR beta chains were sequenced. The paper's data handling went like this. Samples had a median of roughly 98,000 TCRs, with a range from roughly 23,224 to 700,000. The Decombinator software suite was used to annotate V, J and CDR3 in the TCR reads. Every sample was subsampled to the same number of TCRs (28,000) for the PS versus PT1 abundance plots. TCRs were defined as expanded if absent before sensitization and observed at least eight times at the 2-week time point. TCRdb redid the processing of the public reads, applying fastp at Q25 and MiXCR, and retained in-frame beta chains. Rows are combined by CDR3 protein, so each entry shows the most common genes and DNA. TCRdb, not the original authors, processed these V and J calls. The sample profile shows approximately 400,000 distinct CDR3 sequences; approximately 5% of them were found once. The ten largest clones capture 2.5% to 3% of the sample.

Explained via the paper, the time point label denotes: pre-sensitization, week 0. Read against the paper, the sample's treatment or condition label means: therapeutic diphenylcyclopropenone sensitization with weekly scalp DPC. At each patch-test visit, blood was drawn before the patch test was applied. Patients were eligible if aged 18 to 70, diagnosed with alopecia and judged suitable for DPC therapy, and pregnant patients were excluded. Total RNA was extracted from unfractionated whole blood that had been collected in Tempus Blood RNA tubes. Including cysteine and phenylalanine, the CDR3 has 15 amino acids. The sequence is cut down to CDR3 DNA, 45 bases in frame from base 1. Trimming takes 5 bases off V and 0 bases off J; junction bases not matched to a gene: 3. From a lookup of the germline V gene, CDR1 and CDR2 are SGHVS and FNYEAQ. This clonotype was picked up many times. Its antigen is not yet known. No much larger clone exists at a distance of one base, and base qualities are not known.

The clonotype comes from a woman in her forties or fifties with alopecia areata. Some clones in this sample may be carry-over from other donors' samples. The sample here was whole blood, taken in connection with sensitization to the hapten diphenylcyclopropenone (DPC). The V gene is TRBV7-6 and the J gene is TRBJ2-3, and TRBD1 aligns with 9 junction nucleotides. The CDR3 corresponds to CASSQDRGSTDTQYF. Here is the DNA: TGTGCCAGCAGCCAGGACAGGGGAAGCACAGATACGCAGTATTTT.